The 26 T cell receptor beta chains below all came from one sample that was sequenced in a study of esophageal squamous cell carcinoma under preoperative chemotherapy. TCRdb recomputed calls from the PCR reads with MiXCR, one row per CDR3 protein. The sample has about 32,000 distinct CDR3 sequences; 40% to 60% are singletons. Noted time point: after preoperative PTX-NDP chemotherapy. This material was obtained from a patient given preoperative chemotherapy. The receptors come from a human donor with esophageal squamous cell carcinoma. The donor label of this sample is uncertain.

With respect to this clonotype: A read error is likely, as this CDR3 ends without the conserved phenylalanine or tryptophan. This chain uses TRBV7-6 with TRBJ2-5; 11 bases are a match to TRBD1. The J call may be in error: the DNA end matches TRBJ2-1 better. The CDR3 consists of 16 residues. Germline V gene lookup returns CDR1 SGHVS and CDR2 FNYEAQ. The CDR3 bases are TGTGCCAGCAGCTCCTCAGGACAGGGGGCAGGGGAGACCCAGTTCTCC. Translation: CASSSSGQGAGETQFS.

This clonotype was detected many times. The V gene is TRBV7-8, the J gene TRBJ2-5; a weak D match, TRBD2 (5 bases). The germline V gene has CDR1 SGHVS and CDR2 FQNEAQ. The CDR3 sequence is 15 residues long. The ends were cut back, 2 bases at V and 0 bases at J, with 10 bases in the middle. The CDR3 coding sequence is TGTGCCAGCAGCTTAACCAGCGGTTACCAAGAGACCCAGTACTTC. The encoded protein is CASSLTSGYQETQYF.

The chain recombines TRBV7-2 with TRBJ2-2; tentatively, D is TRBD2 (5 bases). The end of the DNA fits TRBJ2-3 better, so the J call may be wrong. Germline CDR1 SGHTA, CDR2 FQGNSA. The CDR3 extends over 15 amino acids. The CDR3 is CASNKKAESTGAQYF. CDR3 nucleotide sequence: TGTGCCAGCAACAAAAAGGCTGAGAGCACCGGGGCGCAGTATTTT.

Ten or more counts support this clonotype. CDR3 DNA sequence: TGTGCCAGCAGCTTGGGCGGGGGGTCGAACACCGGGGAGCTGTTTTTT. This sequence encodes CASSLGGGSNTGELFF. The chain joins TRBV7-6 to TRBJ2-2; 8 bases are shared with TRBD2. The CDR3 runs to 16 residues. V gave up 3 bases and J gave up 0 bases; unmatched junction bases: 3. CDR1 and CDR2 from the germline V gene are SGHVS and FNYEAQ.

For this clonotype: At one boundary the junction diverges from the germline segment, which might be a read error. This sequence joins TRBV7-3 and TRBJ2-3; 7 bases map to TRBD1. In germline, CDR1 is SGHTA, CDR2 FQGTGA. The CDR3 loop spans 16 amino acids. The CDR3 coding sequence is TGTGCCAGCAGCATTCACAGGGGAAGTGCCAAAGATACGCAGTATTTC. Translation: CASSIHRGSAKDTQYF.

This clonotype is medium-sized in the sample. The chain couples TRBV7-6 to TRBJ2-1; 14 positions match TRBD2. The CDR3 loop spans 18 amino acids. CDR1 and CDR2 (germline): SGHVS, FNYEAQ. V dropped 3 bases and J dropped 10; count of bases not matched to a gene: 14. CDR3 bases: TGTGCCAGCAGCTTTGGACTAGCGGGGGGTTTTGGACCAGGAGAGCAGTTCTTC. Amino acid sequence: CASSFGLAGGFGPGEQFF. Looking up the rest from reference TRBV7-6 and TRBJ2-1 gives the full variable domain: GAGVSQSPRYKVTKRGQDVALRCDPISGHVSLYWYRQALGQGPEFLTYFNYEAQQDKSGLPNDRFSAERPEGSISTLTIQRTEQRDSAMYRCASSFGLAGGFGPGEQFFGPGTRLTVL.

Details on this clonotype: The final CDR3 position lacks the conserved phenylalanine or tryptophan, pointing to a likely read error. Because the CDR3's place on the DNA is in doubt, the DNA is left out and the CDR3 is given as listed by TCRdb. The chain links TRBV7-2 to TRBJ2-5; the DNA was not used to check the table's D call, TRBD2. With termini counted, the CDR3 has 17 amino acids. Germline CDR1 is SGHTA and CDR2 is FQGNSA. CDR3 sequence reads: CASSLIERGGPPATQLS.

The V and J genes are TRBV24-1 and TRBJ2-2, with D perhaps TRBD1 (6 bases). Germline V gene data show CDR1 as KGHDR and CDR2 as SFDVKD. The CDR3 totals 11 residues. Trimming removed 7 bases from V and 7 bases from J, with 6 bases in between. CDR3 region: CATRDSGELFF. For the CDR3, the DNA is TGTGCCACCAGGGACAGCGGGGAGCTGTTTTTT.

The chain has TRBV7-8 and TRBJ2-7, with a possible D match to TRBD1 (6 bases). Germline assignment: CDR1 SGHVS and CDR2 FQNEAQ. V gave up 5 bases and J gave up 4 bases, with 15 bases separating them. The CDR3 is made up of 14 amino acids. The CDR3, as DNA: TGTGCCAGCAGCGGCAACAGGGTTAGTTACGAGCAGTACTTC. Translating gives CASSGNRVSYEQYF.

This clonotype has a handful of counts. V usage is TRBV11-3 and J usage is TRBJ2-1; D ambiguous. Between the trimmed V and J ends, which lost 2 bases and 8 bases, there was a span of 7 bases. This CDR3 contains 12 residues. CDR1 is SGHNT and CDR2 is YENEEA in the germline V gene. The CDR3 spells CASSLKGHEQFF. The CDR3 nucleotides are TGTGCCAGCAGCTTAAAGGGCCATGAGCAGTTCTTC.

About this clonotype: At one boundary the junction diverges from the germline segment, which might be a read error. The J gene is TRBJ2-5, the V gene TRBV7-8; D perhaps matches TRBD2 (5 bases). The CDR3 contains 14 residues. Germline V lookup: CDR1 SGHVS, CDR2 FQNEAQ. CDR3 sequence reads: CASSLGGELETQYF. The CDR3 DNA reads TGTGCCAGCAGCTTGGGTGGGGAGTTAGAGACTCAGTACTTC. The whole variable domain, filled in from reference TRBV7-8 and TRBJ2-5, reads GAGVSQSPRYKVAKRGQDVALRCDPISGHVSLFWYQQALGQGPEFLTYFQNEAQLDKSGLPSDRFFAERPEGSVSTLKIQRTQQEDSAVYLCASSLGGELETQYFGPGTRLLVL.

The chain links TRBV7-3 to TRBJ2-3; weak D call: TRBD1 (5 bases). The J call may be wrong; the DNA end is better matched by TRBJ2-2. Per the germline V gene, CDR1 is SGHTA and CDR2 is FQGTGA. This CDR3 has 15 residues. The chain's CDR3 is CASSRTAGITGKLFF. The CDR3, as DNA: TGTGCCAGCAGCCGGACGGCTGGGATCACAGGTAAGCTGTTTTTT.

Here the CDR3 DNA reads TGCGCCAGCAGCTTGGCTGGCAGGGTGGAAGGCGAGCAGTACTTC. Translation gives CASSLAGRVEGEQYF. The J gene is TRBJ2-5, the V gene TRBV5-1; possible D gene TRBD1, 5 bases. The J call is uncertain, as TRBJ2-7 better fits the DNA end. CDR3 length: 15 residues. Germline lookup yields CDR1 SGHRS and CDR2 YFSETQ.

This clonotype appeared a few times. Since a much larger clone is just one base distant, this may be a read error. The gene calls are TRBV6-5 and TRBJ2-1; D possibly corresponds to TRBD2 (5 bases). CDR1 and CDR2 (germline): MNHEY, SVGAGI. Trimming cost V 0 bases and J 10 bases, with 13 bases left between them. CDR3 length equals 14 residues. In DNA form, the CDR3 reads TGTGCCAGCAGTTACTCAGCAGGAGGCGGCGAGCAGTTCTTC. Protein product: CASSYSAGGGEQFF.

This chain connects TRBV3-1 to TRBJ2-3, with D possibly being TRBD2 (6 bases). This CDR3 comprises 14 residues. CDR1 is LGHDT and CDR2 is YNNKEL in the germline V gene (reference sequence). V was cut by 1 base and J by 6 bases, with 11 bases left in between. DNA for the CDR3: TGTGCCAGCAGCCAAGCCGGGAGCGGCGATACGCAGTATTTT. Translation gives CASSQAGSGDTQYF.

The genes are TRBV7-2 and TRBJ2-3; D is unresolved. The germline CDR1 and CDR2 sequences are SGHTA and FQGNSA. V lost 6 bases and J 9 bases, leaving 16 bases between the germline ends. The CDR3 spans 13 residues. This CDR3 is CASSRQAGDTQYF. In DNA form, the CDR3 reads TGTGCCAGCAGTCGACAAGCCGGAGACACGCAGTATTTT.

V is TRBV6-1 and J is TRBJ2-3, with D possibly TRBD1 on 6 matching bases. The germline V gene has CDR1 MNHNS and CDR2 SASEGT. V was cut by 3 bases and J by 2 bases, with 21 bases left in between. The CDR3 contains 18 residues. The CDR3 bases are TGTGCCAGCAGTGAGAGGGCAGGGGCGATTTCTGACACAGATACGCAGTATTTT. It is translated as CASSERAGAISDTDTQYF.

In its sample, this clonotype was seen many times. This chain uses TRBV6-1 with TRBJ1-2, with TRBD1 matching over 7 bases. Trimming removed 6 bases from V and 5 bases from J; junction bases left unmatched: 12. Germline assignment: CDR1 MNHNS and CDR2 SASEGT. The CDR3 is 15 amino acids. The CDR3 here is CASRLDRDRQYGYTF. DNA for the CDR3: TGTGCCAGCAGACTAGACAGGGACCGACAATATGGCTACACCTTC.

The chain carries TRBV24-1 and TRBJ2-3; D is perhaps TRBD1 (6 bases). V gave up 3 bases and J gave up 6 bases, with 15 bases separating them. This CDR3 is built from 15 residues. Looked up from germline, CDR1 is KGHDR and CDR2 is SFDVKD. The CDR3 DNA is TGTGCCACCAGTGATGATCGACAGGAGGTGGATACGCAGTATTTT. Translating it yields CATSDDRQEVDTQYF.

This clonotype appeared a few times. The chain carries TRBV12-5 and TRBJ1-1; a weak D match, TRBD1 (5 bases). The CDR3 runs to 14 residues. In germline, CDR1 is LGHNT, CDR2 FRNRAP. V lost 3 bases and J lost 7, with 15 bases in between. The CDR3: CASGFMMGVSEAFF. The DNA for the CDR3 is TGTGCTAGTGGTTTTATGATGGGGGTCAGTGAAGCTTTCTTT.

This sequence joins TRBV11-2 and TRBJ2-5; either TRBD1 or TRBD2 may fit D (6 bases each). Germline values: CDR1 SGHAT, CDR2 FQNNGV. The ends were cut back, 5 bases at V and 1 base at J, with 14 bases in the middle. The CDR3 has 15 amino acids. The DNA for the CDR3 is TGTGCCAGCAGCCTGATCGGGGGCAGCCAAGAGACCCAGTACTTC. This sequence encodes CASSLIGGSQETQYF. Full variable domain (remainder filled in from reference TRBV11-2 and TRBJ2-5): EAGVAQSPRYKIIEKRQSVAFWCNPISGHATLYWYQQILGQGPKLLIQFQNNGVVDDSQLPKDRFSAERLKGVDSTLKIQPAKLEDSAVYLCASSLIGGSQETQYFGPGTRLLVL.

The sample holds one count of this clonotype. This CDR3 fails to terminate in the conserved phenylalanine or tryptophan, so it likely reflects a read error. It is unclear where the CDR3 begins or ends on the DNA, so no DNA is shown, and the CDR3 is as TCRdb lists it. The J gene is TRBJ2-5, the V gene TRBV6-5; TRBD1, as called in the table, went unchecked against the DNA. The CDR3 totals 14 residues, both ends included. The germline V gene has CDR1 MNHEY and CDR2 SVGAGI. CDR3 loop: CASSYGGQQETQHS.

Concerning this clonotype itself: Germline and junction disagree at one end, which may indicate a read error. This chain connects TRBV5-8 to TRBJ2-5, with 8 bases aligning to TRBD2. CDR1 is SGHTS, CDR2 YDEGEE, per germline. This CDR3 has 15 amino acids. The CDR3 protein is CARGLVRGGRDTQYF. CDR3 nucleotides: TGTGCCAGGGGGTTGGTTCGGGGGGGCCGAGATACCCAGTATTTC.

Of note for this clonotype: Germline and junction disagree at one end, which may indicate a read error. This rearrangement joins TRBV7-9 to TRBJ2-4; 8 bases fit TRBD2. Looked up from germline, CDR1 is SEHNR and CDR2 is FQNEAQ (reference sequence). The CDR3 has 15 residues. CDR3 protein: CASSSGGGAKNTQYF. The CDR3 nucleotides are TGTGCCAGCAGCTCGGGGGGGGGGGCCAAAAACACTCAGTACTTC.

This clonotype was recorded many times. The V gene is TRBV7-2, the J gene TRBJ2-3, with TRBD2 matching over 16 bases. V shed 4 bases and J 1 base; nucleotides not matched to a gene: 11. CDR3 length: 20 residues. From germline, CDR1 is SGHTA and CDR2 FQGNSA. CDR3 bases: TGTGCCAGCAGCTCGAGATCAAGGGGACTAGCGGGGGGGCGCACAGATACGCAGTATTTT. It yields the protein CASSSRSRGLAGGRTDTQYF.

This chain uses TRBV7-2 with TRBJ2-3; D is perhaps TRBD2 (6 bases). Germline values: CDR1 SGHTA, CDR2 FQGNSA. Trimming removed 1 base from V and 2 bases from J, with 10 bases in between. There are 15 residues in the CDR3. DNA for the CDR3: TGTGCCAGCAGCTTAGGTAGCGGTCCCACAGATACGCAGTATTTT. This translates into CASSLGSGPTDTQYF.